The clone carrying this TCR beta chain has just a few counts. Original processing notes: Cell counts per sample came from amplifying reference gene primers. Data came from immunoSEQ multiplex PCR; TCRdb stores just in-frame clones and leaves some out. The V and J calls and clone size come from that table; D and trimming were worked out from the DNA. This table has 230,000 or so clones, about four fifths appearing once. The data originate from a study of blood T cell repertoires in COVID-19. Study as a whole: The United States, Italy and Spain provided the acute and convalescent COVID-19 samples. T cells, B-cell-depleted T cells, or PBMCs provided the cDNA or gDNA that served as material.

CDR3 length: 15 residues. The ends were cut back, 4 bases at V and 5 bases at J, with 17 bases in the middle. CDR1 is MGHDK, CDR2 SYGVNS, per germline. The sample was peripheral blood. The chain recombines TRBV25-1 with TRBJ1-2; D may be TRBD1 (6 bases). This TCR derives from a middle-aged man with active or convalescent COVID-19. The CDR3 reads CASSGDTSMRYGYTF. In nucleotides, the CDR3 is TGTGCCAGCAGTGGGGACACCTCCATGAGGTATGGCTACACCTTC.